This T cell receptor (beta chain) was identified in a study of molecular identifiers for immune sequencing clone quantification. TCRdb used MiXCR to reprocess the PCR reads, holding one entry per CDR3 protein. The profile shows nearly 650,000 distinct CDR3 sequences, less than 30% of them singletons. Remarks on this clonotype: Antigen specificity is unknown.

V was pared by 6 bases and J by 1 base, with 13 bases between. Germline assignment: CDR1 MNHEY and CDR2 SVGAGI. CDR3 length: 15 residues. Findings of the study overall: Investigators reportedly could detect spiked Jurkat TCR RNA from one cell among one million naive cells.

This receptor was taken from a human donor in good health. Some libraries in this study had Jurkat cell RNA spiked in. The chain carries TRBV6-5 and TRBJ2-1; D ambiguous. Material: naive CD8+ T cells from blood, with Jurkat cell RNA spiked in. Specified subset: FACS-sorted CD8+CD4-CCR7+CD45RA+ naive T cells. The CDR3 reads CASSHLALSYNEQFF. The CDR3 DNA is TGTGCCAGCAGCCACCTTGCACTATCCTACAATGAGCAGTTCTTC.